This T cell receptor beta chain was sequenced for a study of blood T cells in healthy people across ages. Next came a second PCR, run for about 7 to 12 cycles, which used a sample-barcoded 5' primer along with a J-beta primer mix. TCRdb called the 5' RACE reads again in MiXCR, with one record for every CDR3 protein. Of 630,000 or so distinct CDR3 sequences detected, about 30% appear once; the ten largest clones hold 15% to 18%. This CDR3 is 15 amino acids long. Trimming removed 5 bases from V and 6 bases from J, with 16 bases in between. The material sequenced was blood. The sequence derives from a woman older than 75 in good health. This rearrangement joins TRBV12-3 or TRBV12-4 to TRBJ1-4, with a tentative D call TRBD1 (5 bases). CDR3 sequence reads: CASSPPGGRDEKLFF. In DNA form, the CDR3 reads TGTGCCAGCAGTCCACCCGGGGGTAGGGATGAAAAACTGTTTTTT.